This T cell receptor (beta chain) was found in a study of human T cells and chemical hapten exposure. This clonotype was observed at least ten times. Its antigen is unidentified. Per the study methods: The median was about 100,000 TCRs per sample, ranging 23,224 to 690,600. Using its own MiXCR run on the RACE reads, TCRdb lists one record per CDR3 protein. The V and J calls come from TCRdb's annotation, not from the publication. Of tens of thousands of distinct CDR3 sequences in the sample, around 10% were seen once. Study results and limitations: Alopecia in the donors means their immune response may deviate from healthy people's.

Documented time point: patch test 2, 6 weeks after DPC sensitization. As for treatment: therapeutic diphenylcyclopropenone sensitization with weekly scalp DPC. Each donor was an alopecia patient between 18 and 70 years of age who qualified for DPC. CDR3 size: 13 residues. In germline, CDR1 is LNHDA, CDR2 SQIVND (reference sequence). With 8 bases removed from V and 5 bases from J, the gap between germline ends came to 13 bases. The V call is TRBV19, the J call TRBJ1-5; D might be TRBD1 (5 bases). This clonotype was obtained from a man in his forties or fifties with alopecia areata. Some clones in this sample may be carry-over from other donors' samples. The source material was whole blood, sampled in connection with sensitization to the hapten diphenylcyclopropenone (DPC). This chain's CDR3 is CASSGTGDQPQHF. CDR3 DNA sequence: TGTGCCAGTTCCGGGACGGGAGATCAGCCCCAGCATTTT.